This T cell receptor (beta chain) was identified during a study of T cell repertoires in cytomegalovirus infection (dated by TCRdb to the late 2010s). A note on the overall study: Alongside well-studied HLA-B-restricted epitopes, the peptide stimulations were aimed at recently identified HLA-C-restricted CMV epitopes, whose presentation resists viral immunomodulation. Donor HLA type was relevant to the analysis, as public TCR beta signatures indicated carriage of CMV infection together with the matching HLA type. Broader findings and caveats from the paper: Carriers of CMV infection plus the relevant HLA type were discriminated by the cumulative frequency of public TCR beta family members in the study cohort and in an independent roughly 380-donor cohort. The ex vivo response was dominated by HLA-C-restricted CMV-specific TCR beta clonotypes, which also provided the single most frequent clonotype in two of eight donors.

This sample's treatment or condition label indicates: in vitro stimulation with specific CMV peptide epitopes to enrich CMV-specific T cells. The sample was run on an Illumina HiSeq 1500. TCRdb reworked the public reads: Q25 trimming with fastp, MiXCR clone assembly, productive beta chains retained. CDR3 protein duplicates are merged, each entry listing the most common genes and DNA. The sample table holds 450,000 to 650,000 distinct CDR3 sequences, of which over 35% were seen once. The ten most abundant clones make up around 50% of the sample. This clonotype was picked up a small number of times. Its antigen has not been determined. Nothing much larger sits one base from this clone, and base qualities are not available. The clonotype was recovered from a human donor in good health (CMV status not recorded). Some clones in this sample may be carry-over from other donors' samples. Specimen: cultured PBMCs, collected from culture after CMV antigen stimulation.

The bases read TGTGCCAGCCGAATAGCGGGGTACACCGGGGAGCTGTTTTTT. Translated, this is CASRIAGYTGELFF. Rearrangement joined TRBV11-2 to TRBJ2-2; TRBD2 fits 8 bases in the junction. At the junction V is shortened by 8 bases and J by 3 bases; bases outside the gene matches: 5. The germline V gene yields SGHAT for CDR1 and FQNNGV for CDR2. Spanning cysteine to phenylalanine, the CDR3 consists of 14 amino acids. Of the read, only the CDR3 DNA is kept; its 42 bases are in frame from base 1. The variable domain in full, with residues beyond the CDR3 obtained from the reference TRBV11-2 and TRBJ2-2 genes, is EAGVAQSPRYKIIEKRQSVAFWCNPISGHATLYWYQQILGQGPKLLIQFQNNGVVDDSQLPKDRFSAERLKGVDSTLKIQPAKLEDSAVYLCASRIAGYTGELFFGEGSRLTVL.